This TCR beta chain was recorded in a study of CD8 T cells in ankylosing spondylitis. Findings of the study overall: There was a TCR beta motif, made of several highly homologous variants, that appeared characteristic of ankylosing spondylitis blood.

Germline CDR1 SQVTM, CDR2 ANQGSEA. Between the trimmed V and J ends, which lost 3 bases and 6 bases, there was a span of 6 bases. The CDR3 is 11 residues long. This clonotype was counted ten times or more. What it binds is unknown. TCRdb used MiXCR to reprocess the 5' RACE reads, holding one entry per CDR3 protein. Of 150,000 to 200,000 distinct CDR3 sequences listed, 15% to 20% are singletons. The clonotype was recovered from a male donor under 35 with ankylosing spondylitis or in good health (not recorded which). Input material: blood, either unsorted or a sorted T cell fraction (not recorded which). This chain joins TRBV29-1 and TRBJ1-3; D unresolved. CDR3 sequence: CSVDWENTIYF. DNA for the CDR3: TGCAGCGTTGATTGGGAAAACACCATATATTTT. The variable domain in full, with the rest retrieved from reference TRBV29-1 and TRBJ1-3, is SAVISQKPSRDICQRGTSLTIQCQVDSQVTMMFWYRQQPGQSLTLIATANQGSEATYESGFVIDKFPISRPNLTFSTLTVSNMSPEDSSIYLCSVDWENTIYFGEGSWLTVV.